Below, one TCR beta chain is given with its context. The target antigen is unknown. The CDR3 is 16 amino acids. The germline V gene has CDR1 LGHNA and CDR2 YSLEER. This record comes from a study of CXCR3-negative and CXCR3-positive naive CD8 T cells. Study outcomes and limitations: CD5 surface expression was similar among naive subsets, and TCR strength was estimated by inference from TRB CDR3 properties. The TRBV-TRBJ usage of naive CXCR3-negative and CXCR3-positive cells was similar, but that of memory cells differed.

The authors made the TRB cDNA libraries by 5' RACE using UMI labels. TCRdb reprocessed the 5' RACE reads and reports one entry per CDR3 protein, with no DNA. The sample holds 100,000 to 150,000 distinct CDR3 sequences. The V gene is TRBV4-3, the J gene TRBJ2-7; absent DNA, TCRdb's TRBD2 call cannot be checked. The source material was naive CXCR3- CD8+ T cells from blood. As to subset: CD45RO-CCR7+CD27+CD95- naive CD8+ T cells lacking CXCR3 (TNR3-). The TCR sequence derives from a human donor in good health. Some clones in this sample may be carry-over from other donors' samples. The CDR3 region is CASSRETSGGFYEQYF.